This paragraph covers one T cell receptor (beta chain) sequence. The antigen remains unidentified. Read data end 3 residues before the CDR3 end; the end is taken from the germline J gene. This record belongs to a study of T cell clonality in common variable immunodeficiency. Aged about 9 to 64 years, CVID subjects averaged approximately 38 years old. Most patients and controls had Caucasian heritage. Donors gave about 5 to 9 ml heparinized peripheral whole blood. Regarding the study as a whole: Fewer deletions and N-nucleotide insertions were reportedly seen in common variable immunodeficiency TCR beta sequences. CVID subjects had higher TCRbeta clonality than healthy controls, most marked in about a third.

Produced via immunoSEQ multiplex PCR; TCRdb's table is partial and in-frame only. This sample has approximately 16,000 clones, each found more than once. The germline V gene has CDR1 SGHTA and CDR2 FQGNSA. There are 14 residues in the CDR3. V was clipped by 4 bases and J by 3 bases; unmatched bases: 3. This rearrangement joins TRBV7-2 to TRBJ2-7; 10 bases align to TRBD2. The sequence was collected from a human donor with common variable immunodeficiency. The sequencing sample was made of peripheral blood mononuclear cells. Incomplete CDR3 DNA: TGTGCCAGCAGCTCCCAGCGGGGGGGCTACGAG. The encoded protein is CASSSQRGGYE. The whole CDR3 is CASSSQRGGYEQYF.